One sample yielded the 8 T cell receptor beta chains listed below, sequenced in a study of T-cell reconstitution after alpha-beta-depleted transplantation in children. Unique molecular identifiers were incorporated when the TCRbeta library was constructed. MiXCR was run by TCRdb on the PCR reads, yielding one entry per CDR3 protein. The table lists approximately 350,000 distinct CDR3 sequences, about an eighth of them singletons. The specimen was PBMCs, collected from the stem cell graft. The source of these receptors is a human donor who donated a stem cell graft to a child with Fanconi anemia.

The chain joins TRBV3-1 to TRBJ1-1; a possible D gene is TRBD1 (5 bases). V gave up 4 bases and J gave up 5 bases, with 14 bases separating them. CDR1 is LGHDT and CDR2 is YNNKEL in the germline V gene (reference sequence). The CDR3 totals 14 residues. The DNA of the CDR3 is TGTGCCAGCAGCCCTGTGGGGGGTAGGACTGAAGCTTTCTTT. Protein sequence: CASSPVGGRTEAFF.

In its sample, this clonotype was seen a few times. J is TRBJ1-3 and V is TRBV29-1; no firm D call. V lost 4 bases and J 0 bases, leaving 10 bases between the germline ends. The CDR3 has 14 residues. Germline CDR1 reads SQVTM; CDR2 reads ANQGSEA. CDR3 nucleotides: TGCAGCGTTGTCCTTGCCCCCTCTGGAAACACCATATATTTT. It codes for CSVVLAPSGNTIYF.

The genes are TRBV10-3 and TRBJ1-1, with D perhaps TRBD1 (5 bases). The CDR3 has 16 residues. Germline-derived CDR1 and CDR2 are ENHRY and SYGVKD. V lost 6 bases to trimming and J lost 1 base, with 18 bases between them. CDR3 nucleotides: TGTGCCATCAGCCCCGCCACCGGGACGGCGAACACTGAAGCTTTCTTT. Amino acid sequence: CAISPATGTANTEAFF.

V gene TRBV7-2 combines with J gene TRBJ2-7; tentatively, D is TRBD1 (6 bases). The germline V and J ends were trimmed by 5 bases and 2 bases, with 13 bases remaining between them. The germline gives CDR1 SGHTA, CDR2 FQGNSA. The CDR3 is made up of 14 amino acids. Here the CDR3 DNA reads TGTGCCAGCAGCCAGTCACAGGGACCCTACGAGCAGTACGTC. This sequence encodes CASSQSQGPYEQYV.

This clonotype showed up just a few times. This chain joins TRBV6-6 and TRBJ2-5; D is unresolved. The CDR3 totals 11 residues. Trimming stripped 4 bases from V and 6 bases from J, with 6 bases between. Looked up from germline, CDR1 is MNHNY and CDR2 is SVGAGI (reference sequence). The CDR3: CASSLGQTQYF. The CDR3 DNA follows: TGTGCCAGCAGTTTAGGTCAGACCCAGTACTTC.

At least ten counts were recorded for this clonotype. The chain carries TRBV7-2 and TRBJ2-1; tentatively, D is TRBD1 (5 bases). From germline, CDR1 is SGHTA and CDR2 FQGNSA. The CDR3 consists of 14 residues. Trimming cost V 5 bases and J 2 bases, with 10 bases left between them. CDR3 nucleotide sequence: TGTGCCAGCAGCCCAGGGTCCGCCTACAATGAGCAGTTCTTC. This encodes CASSPGSAYNEQFF.

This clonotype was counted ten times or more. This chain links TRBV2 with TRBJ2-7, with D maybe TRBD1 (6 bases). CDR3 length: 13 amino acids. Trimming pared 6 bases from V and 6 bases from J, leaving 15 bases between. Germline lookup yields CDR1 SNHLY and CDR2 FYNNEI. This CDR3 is CASREQQGGEQYF. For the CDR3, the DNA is TGTGCCAGCAGAGAGCAACAGGGTGGCGAGCAGTACTTC.

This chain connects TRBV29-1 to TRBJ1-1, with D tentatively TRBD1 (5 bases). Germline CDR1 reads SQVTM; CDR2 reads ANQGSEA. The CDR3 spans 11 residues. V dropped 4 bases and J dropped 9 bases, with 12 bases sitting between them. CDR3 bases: TGCAGCGTTGGGGACGTTTATAAAGCTTTCTTT. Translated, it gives CSVGDVYKAFF. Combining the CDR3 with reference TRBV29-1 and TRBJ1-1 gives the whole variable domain SAVISQKPSRDICQRGTSLTIQCQVDSQVTMMFWYRQQPGQSLTLIATANQGSEATYESGFVIDKFPISRPNLTFSTLTVSNMSPEDSSIYLCSVGDVYKAFFGQGTRLTVV.